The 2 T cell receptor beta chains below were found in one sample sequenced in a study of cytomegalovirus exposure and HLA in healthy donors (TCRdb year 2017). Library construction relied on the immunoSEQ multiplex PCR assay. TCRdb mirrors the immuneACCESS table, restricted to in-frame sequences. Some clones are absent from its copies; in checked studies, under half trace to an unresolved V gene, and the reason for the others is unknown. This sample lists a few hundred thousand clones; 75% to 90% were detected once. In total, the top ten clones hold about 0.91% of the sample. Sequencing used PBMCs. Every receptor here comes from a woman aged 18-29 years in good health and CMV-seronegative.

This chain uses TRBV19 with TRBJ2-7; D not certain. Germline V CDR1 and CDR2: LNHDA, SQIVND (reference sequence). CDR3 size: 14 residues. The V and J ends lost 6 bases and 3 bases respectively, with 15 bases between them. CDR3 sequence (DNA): TGTGCCAGTAGCCCATGGAGCGCCGACTACGAGCAGTACTTC. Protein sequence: CASSPWSADYEQYF.

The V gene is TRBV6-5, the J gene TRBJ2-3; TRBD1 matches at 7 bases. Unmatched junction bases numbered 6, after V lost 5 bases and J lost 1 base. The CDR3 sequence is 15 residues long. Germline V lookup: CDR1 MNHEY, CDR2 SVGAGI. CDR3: CASSRQGEGTDTQYF. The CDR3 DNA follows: TGTGCCAGCAGTCGACAGGGAGAGGGCACAGATACGCAGTATTTT.